This TCR beta chain originates from a study of control samples from healthy donors and cancer patients. The count of this clone is one. The germline V gene has CDR1 KGHSH and CDR2 LQKENI. This CDR3 has 15 amino acids. V was shortened by 3 bases and J by 7 bases, with 13 bases between the two germline ends. Sequencing was performed with immunoSEQ multiplex PCR; in TCRdb, only in-frame clones are kept and a portion is missing. Of approximately 230,000 clones listed, almost 85% are singletons. The chain joins TRBV18 to TRBJ1-6; TRBD1 might be the D (6 bases). The specimen was PBMCs. The TCR sequence derives from a woman aged 55-70 years with lung cancer. In nucleotides, the CDR3 is TGTGCCAGCTCACCGGGGGCAACGAGCAATTCACCCCTCCACTTT. Translated: CASSPGATSNSPLHF.